These 16 T cell receptor beta chains originate from one sample sequenced in a study of cytomegalovirus exposure and HLA in healthy donors. The primer mix had 60 Vbeta and 13 Jbeta primers. Clones were sequenced by immunoSEQ multiplex PCR, and TCRdb holds only the in-frame ones, with some missing. The sample has tens of thousands of clones; the top ten hold 3.8%. The sample taken for sequencing was PBMCs. Source of these receptors: a female donor in good health and CMV-seropositive.

This clone is called medium-sized based on its frequency. The V and J genes are TRBV7-9 and TRBJ2-1; D ambiguous. V lost 4 bases to trimming and J lost 7 bases, with 5 bases between them. Germline CDR1 and CDR2: SEHNR and FQNEAQ (reference sequence). This CDR3 has 11 residues. CDR3 coding DNA: TGTGCCAGCAGCTCGCGGAATGAGCAGTTCTTC. It yields the protein CASSSRNEQFF.

The chain has TRBV6-5 and TRBJ2-7; TRBD1 agrees at 8 bases. The germline CDR1 and CDR2 sequences are MNHEY and SVGAGI. The V segment lost 9 bases and the J segment 7 bases; nucleotides outside the gene matches: 8. The CDR3 contains 12 residues. CDR3 nucleotide sequence: TGTGCCAGTACGACAGGGGTGGGGGAGCAGTACTTC. Translating it yields CASTTGVGEQYF.

The CDR3 loop reads CASSLGGPSGQETQYF. The CDR3 DNA is TGCGCCAGCAGCTTGGGTGGGCCTAGCGGGCAAGAGACCCAGTACTTC. J is TRBJ2-5 and V is TRBV5-1; TRBD2 agrees at 8 bases. The CDR3 contains 16 residues. The V and J ends lost 0 bases and 2 bases, in that order; junction bases with no gene match: 6. Germline V gene sequence: CDR1 SGHRS, CDR2 YFSETQ.

The J gene is TRBJ2-7, the V gene TRBV7-2; 10 positions match TRBD1. The CDR3 has 14 residues. The junction had 4 bases not matched to a gene; V was cut back by 5 bases and J by 3 bases. CDR1 SGHTA and CDR2 FQGNSA come from the germline V gene. The CDR3, as DNA: TGTGCCAGCAGCCCCGGGACAGGGGACTACGAGCAGTACTTC. This translates into CASSPGTGDYEQYF.

The CDR3 DNA is TGTGCCAGCAGCTTAATTCGGACGGGAACCTACGAGCAGTACTTC. Encoded protein: CASSLIRTGTYEQYF. The chain recombines TRBV7-2 with TRBJ2-7; maybe TRBD2 (5 bases). V was shortened by 2 bases and J by 2 bases, with 13 bases between the two germline ends. This CDR3 region has 15 residues. Germline V gives CDR1 SGHTA, CDR2 FQGNSA.

The J gene is TRBJ2-7, the V gene TRBV6-1; D may be TRBD2 (5 bases). The germline V gene has CDR1 MNHNS and CDR2 SASEGT. The CDR3 sequence is 15 residues long. V lost 0 bases and J lost 3, with 12 bases in between. The CDR3 nucleotides read TGTGCCAGCAGTGAAGCAATGGGGAGAGACTACGAGCAGTACTTC. Protein: CASSEAMGRDYEQYF.

This chain uses TRBV18 with TRBJ1-5; D might be TRBD1 (5 bases). The CDR3 is 15 amino acids. Germline V gene lookup returns CDR1 KGHSH and CDR2 LQKENI. V lost 2 bases to trimming and J lost 3 bases, with 11 bases between them. CDR3 DNA sequence: TGTGCCAGCTCACCATCGTCCAGGGACAATCAGCCCCAGCATTTT. It codes for CASSPSSRDNQPQHF.

The CDR3 sequence: CASSLEGHSYEQYF. The CDR3 DNA follows: TGTGCCAGCAGCTTAGAGGGGCACAGCTACGAGCAGTACTTC. The chain joins TRBV7-8 to TRBJ2-7, with D perhaps TRBD1 (5 bases). The CDR3 length is 14 residues. Germline V gene sequence: CDR1 SGHVS, CDR2 FQNEAQ. V was pared by 1 base and J by 3 bases, with 10 bases between.

This chain connects TRBV11-3 to TRBJ1-1; 8 bases align to TRBD1. The CDR3 loop spans 16 amino acids. Germline V CDR1 and CDR2: SGHNT, YENEEA. Trimming cost V 5 bases and J 1 base; bases outside gene matches: 9. As DNA, the CDR3 is TGTGCCAGCAGCCCAGGGGGCTGGGTGGAGAACACTGAAGCTTTCTTT. This translates into CASSPGGWVENTEAFF.

This chain connects TRBV19 to TRBJ1-3; D is unclear. This CDR3 spans 15 amino acids. The germline V gene has CDR1 LNHDA and CDR2 SQIVND (reference sequence). V was cut by 4 bases and J by 0 bases, with 10 bases left in between. For the CDR3, the DNA is TGTGCCAGTAGTAGCCTATCTACCTCTGGAAACACCATATATTTT. It specifies CASSSLSTSGNTIYF.

As regards this clone: The sample holds other DNA sequences that translate to the same CDR3. The V and J genes are TRBV6-5 and TRBJ1-1, with 9 bases identical to TRBD1. This CDR3 is 14 amino acids long. V was clipped by 5 bases and J by 8 bases; unmatched bases: 9. From germline, CDR1 is MNHEY and CDR2 SVGAGI. Here the CDR3 reads CASSPRRDRAEAFF. The CDR3 bases are TGTGCCAGCAGTCCCCGACGGGACAGGGCCGAAGCTTTCTTT.

The chain carries TRBV19 and TRBJ2-7; the match to TRBD1 covers 7 bases. Unmatched junction bases numbered 8, after V lost 4 bases and J lost 2 bases. Per germline, CDR1 LNHDA and CDR2 SQIVND (reference sequence). The CDR3 runs 15 residues. For the CDR3, the DNA is TGTGCCAGTAGTAGGAAAAGGGACAGTCCCTACGAGCAGTACTTC. Translation: CASSRKRDSPYEQYF.

CDR3 bases: TGCAGCGTCGGACAGGGTTACGGAAACATTCAGTACTTC. It codes for CSVGQGYGNIQYF. The V and J genes are TRBV29-1 and TRBJ2-4; 8 bases line up with TRBD1. Per germline, CDR1 SQVTM and CDR2 ANQGSEA. The CDR3 is made up of 13 amino acids. The V gene end was trimmed by 6 bases and the J gene end by 6 bases; junction bases not matched to a gene: 7.

The rearrangement joins TRBV18 to TRBJ2-1, with D perhaps matching TRBD2 (5 bases). Germline values: CDR1 KGHSH, CDR2 LQKENI. This CDR3 spans 16 amino acids. Trimming removed 1 base from V and 5 bases from J, with 15 bases in between. The DNA of the CDR3 is TGTGCCAGCTCACCACAAGACGGGATCCACCACAATGAGCAGTTCTTC. Its protein product is CASSPQDGIHHNEQFF.

The V call is TRBV18, the J call TRBJ2-7, with no clear D. This CDR3 spans 14 amino acids. Between the trimmed V and J ends, which lost 6 bases and 2 bases, there was a span of 14 bases. Germline-derived CDR1 and CDR2 are KGHSH and LQKENI. CDR3: CASSSFDTTYEQYF. The CDR3 DNA is TGTGCCAGCTCGAGTTTTGACACCACCTACGAGCAGTACTTC.

The V and J genes are TRBV28 and TRBJ2-7, with 9 bases that match TRBD1. V shed 7 bases, J shed 6 bases, and the junction held 10 bases outside the gene matches. The CDR3 totals 14 residues. Germline CDR1 is MDHEN and CDR2 is SYDVKM. The CDR3 DNA sequence: TGTGCCAGCAACCCAGACAGGGGGGTATCCGAGCAGTACTTC. Translated, it gives CASNPDRGVSEQYF.